Listed below are T cell receptor beta chains from one sample, sequenced in a study of control samples from healthy donors and cancer patients. The data were produced by immunoSEQ multiplex PCR, yet TCRdb's version contains in-frame clones alone and is incomplete. The data contain 150,000 to 200,000 clones, around 88% of them singletons. Sequencing input: blood. All receptors come from a young man in good health. Each CDR3 is given with its conserved first and last residue. Each record gives: clone size, J gene, D gene, V gene, CDR3 DNA, CDR3 protein. D genes are given only for firm matches. The size of a clone is reported for some rows only, either as once, few or many, or as a class for expanded clones.

- TRBJ2-5 TRBD2 TRBV28 TGTGCCAGCAGTTTGAAGGCTAGCGGCCAAGAGACCCAGTACTTC CASSLKASGQETQYF
- TRBJ1-2 - TRBV4-1 TGCGCCAGCAGTCCAATGGACAGCAACTATGGCTACACCTTC CASSPMDSNYGYTF
- TRBJ1-5 - TRBV29-1 TGCAGCGTGAACTGGGGTAGCAATCAGCCCCAGCATTTT CSVNWGSNQPQHF
- TRBJ1-1 - TRBV7-9 TGTGCCAGCAGCTTAGGGGAGGCGAACACTGAAGCTTTCTTT CASSLGEANTEAFF
- TRBJ2-1 TRBD2 TRBV9 TGTGCCAGCAGCGCTTTTGCTAGCGGCTCCTACAATGAGCAGTTCTTC CASSAFASGSYNEQFF
- TRBJ1-1 - TRBV19 TGTGCCAGTAAAGTAGCCGCGATGAACACTGAAGCTTTCTTT CASKVAAMNTEAFF
- TRBJ2-7 TRBD1 TRBV6-1 TGTGCCAGCAGTGAATCGTGGGACAGGGTGGTCGAGCAGTACTTC CASSESWDRVVEQYF
- TRBJ1-2 TRBD1 TRBV6-5 TGTGCCAGCATGATGGCGGGACAGGGGGGTTATGGCTACACCTTC CASMMAGQGGYGYTF
- TRBJ2-7 - TRBV18 TGTGCCAGCTCACCAGGAGGGGGCGGCGACGAGCAGTACTTC CASSPGGGGDEQYF
- TRBJ1-1 TRBD1 TRBV5-6 TGTGCCAGCAGCTTGGGGACAGGGGCCGTGAACACTGAAGCTTTCTTT CASSLGTGAVNTEAFF
- TRBJ1-1 - TRBV30 TGTGCCTGGATCGACGGCTACACTGAAGCTTTCTTT CAWIDGYTEAFF
- TRBJ1-6 - TRBV19 TGTGCCAGTAGTATCCGGGGCGGCTCCTATAATTCACCCCTCCACTTT CASSIRGGSYNSPLHF
- TRBJ2-2 TRBD1 TRBV9 TGTGCCAGCAGCGTCGGGACAGCAAACACCGGGGAGCTGTTTTTT CASSVGTANTGELFF
- TRBJ2-2 TRBD1 TRBV2 TGTGCCAGCAGGACAGGGGGCACCGGGGAGCTGTTTTTT CASRTGGTGELFF
- TRBJ1-6 TRBD1 TRBV19 TGTGCCAGTAGCCGGGACAGCAATTCACCCCTCCACTTT CASSRDSNSPLHF
- TRBJ2-3 - TRBV5-1 TGCGCCAGCAGCTCGAGCAGGGACACAGATACGCAGTATTTT CASSSSRDTDTQYF
- TRBJ2-5 - TRBV5-1 TGCGCCAGCAGCTTGGCCTTGGCGGAAGAGACCCAGTACTTC CASSLALAEETQYF
- TRBJ2-7 TRBD1 TRBV27 TGTGCCAGCAGTTTATGGGGCAGGGGGAGAGAGTCCTACGAGCAGTACTTC CASSLWGRGRESYEQYF
once TRBJ2-7 TRBD1 TRBV19 TGTGCCAGTAGTGGACAGGGAGGACGGTACTACGAGCAGTACTTC CASSGQGGRYYEQYF